These 23 T cell receptor beta chains were all obtained from the same sample, sequenced in a study of beta chain features in type 1 diabetes. Expressed TCRB transcripts were sequenced, since all the RNA that had been isolated was reverse transcribed. The assay was immunoSEQ multiplex PCR, and TCRdb's table has in-frame clones only and misses some. The table lists 250,000 to 350,000 clones, around 15% of them singletons, with 6.7% in the top ten. The sample consisted of central memory CD4+ T cells from blood. The receptors here all came from a man younger than 40 in good health.

The chain combines TRBV7-2 with TRBJ2-7; D is possibly TRBD1 (5 bases). There are 14 residues in the CDR3. Germline loops: CDR1 SGHTA, CDR2 FQGNSA. V lost 0 bases, J lost 6 bases, and 12 bases lay in between. The CDR3 DNA follows: TGTGCCAGCAGCTTAGCGGGGCAGGCCGCCGAGCAGTACTTC. It translates to CASSLAGQAAEQYF.

With respect to this clone: The identical CDR3 is also encoded by other nucleotide sequences in the sample. The genes are TRBV6-5 and TRBJ1-5; D might be TRBD1 (5 bases). Looked up from germline, CDR1 is MNHEY and CDR2 is SVGAGI. The CDR3 totals 15 residues. The V gene lost 3 bases and the J gene lost 2 bases, with 11 bases spanning the gap. The CDR3 here is CASSYRGDGNQPQHF. CDR3 in DNA: TGTGCCAGCAGTTATCGAGGGGACGGCAATCAGCCCCAGCATTTT.

This clone was seen at least ten times. This rearrangement joins TRBV7-9 to TRBJ1-2, with D possibly being TRBD1 (6 bases). The V and J ends lost 6 bases and 5 bases respectively, with 16 bases between them. This CDR3 has 14 amino acids. Germline values: CDR1 SEHNR, CDR2 FQNEAQ (reference sequence). The CDR3 DNA reads as TGTGCCAGCAGTCCTCCGGGGGGGCTTTATGGCTACACCTTC. Translated, it gives CASSPPGGLYGYTF. Using reference TRBV7-9 and TRBJ1-2 for the parts outside the CDR3, the full variable domain is DTGVSQNPRHKITKRGQNVTFRCDPISEHNRLYWYRQTLGQGPEFLTYFQNEAQLEKSRLLSDRFSAERPKGSFSTLEIQRTEQGDSAMYLCASSPPGGLYGYTFGSGTRLTVV.

This clone was seen only a few times. The chain links TRBV2 to TRBJ1-2, with D unclear. The CDR3 length is 12 residues. Germline V gene data show CDR1 as SNHLY and CDR2 as FYNNEI. V was cut by 6 bases and J by 1 base, with 6 bases left in between. The chain's CDR3 is CASSRINYGYTF. The CDR3 DNA reads as TGTGCCAGCAGCAGGATTAACTATGGCTACACCTTC.

This clone has more than one count but fewer than ten. The chain is built from TRBV5-6 and TRBJ1-3; D might be TRBD1 (5 bases). V lost 0 bases and J lost 3, with 13 bases in between. Germline V gene sequence: CDR1 SGHDT, CDR2 YYEEEE. This CDR3 contains 16 residues. This CDR3 is CASSLDRGAGGNTIYF. The CDR3 DNA reads as TGTGCCAGCAGCTTGGACCGCGGGGCAGGTGGAAACACCATATATTTT.

This clone was seen a handful of times. The chain combines TRBV6-5 with TRBJ2-5; D is unclear. The CDR3 consists of 12 residues. V dropped 5 bases and J dropped 6 bases, with 10 bases sitting between them. Per germline, CDR1 MNHEY and CDR2 SVGAGI. The CDR3 spells CASSERGKTQYF. The CDR3 bases are TGTGCCAGCAGTGAACGTGGGAAGACCCAGTACTTC.

This chain uses TRBV14 with TRBJ2-3, with 10 bases that match TRBD1. J gave up 4 bases and V 4 bases, and 2 bases lay outside the gene matches. The CDR3 is 14 amino acids. Germline CDR1 SGHDN, CDR2 FVKESK. The CDR3: CASSRDRGPDTQYF. The CDR3 DNA sequence: TGTGCCAGCAGCCGGGACAGGGGTCCAGATACGCAGTATTTT.

This clone was recorded a few times. The genes are TRBV27 and TRBJ2-5; the match to TRBD2 covers 7 bases. Germline lookup yields CDR1 MNHEY and CDR2 SMNVEV (reference sequence). This CDR3 spans 13 amino acids. With 7 bases clipped from V and 4 bases from J, the junction kept 6 bases outside the gene matches. CDR3 sequence reads: CASIGRGRETQYF. In nucleotides, the CDR3 is TGTGCCAGCATCGGGCGCGGGAGAGAGACCCAGTACTTC.

The CDR3: CASSLIGNYGYTF. The CDR3 region has the DNA TGTGCCAGCAGTCTCATAGGGAACTATGGCTACACCTTC. The chain uses TRBV27 and TRBJ1-2, with D hard to call. V was cut by 5 bases and J by 2 bases, with 9 bases left in between. Germline V CDR1 and CDR2: MNHEY, SMNVEV (reference sequence). This CDR3 comprises 13 residues.

This clone was found many times. The chain joins TRBV6-6 to TRBJ1-4, with no clear D. Trimming pared 7 bases from V and 0 bases from J, leaving 12 bases between. This CDR3 region has 15 residues. Germline V gene lookup returns CDR1 MNHNY and CDR2 SVGAGI (reference sequence). CDR3 loop: CASNSPSATNEKLFF. Here the CDR3 DNA reads TGTGCCAGCAATTCCCCGTCGGCAACTAATGAAAAACTGTTTTTT.

This chain uses TRBV7-2 with TRBJ1-5; 8 bases are shared with TRBD1. V lost 4 bases, J lost 4 bases, and 6 bases stayed unmatched. Germline-derived CDR1 and CDR2 are SGHTA and FQGNSA. This CDR3 is 15 amino acids long. DNA for the CDR3: TGTGCCAGCAGCTACGGACAGGGAGGGAATCAGCCCCAGCATTTT. This gives the protein CASSYGQGGNQPQHF.

This clone was seen a handful of times. The chain combines TRBV7-2 with TRBJ2-1; 7 bases are a match to TRBD2. The trim removed 5 bases at V and 10 bases at J, leaving 11 bases unmatched. The CDR3 is 14 amino acids. Germline V gene sequence: CDR1 SGHTA, CDR2 FQGNSA. The chain's CDR3 is CASSPAGRSGEQFF. The CDR3 bases are TGTGCCAGCAGCCCAGCGGGAAGGTCTGGGGAGCAGTTCTTC.

This clone was observed many times. The CDR3 protein is CASSRDGGNEKLFF. CDR3 nucleotide sequence: TGTGCCAGCTCACGGGACGGGGGTAATGAAAAACTGTTTTTT. The rearrangement links TRBV18 to TRBJ1-4; D might be TRBD1 (5 bases). The V end lost 4 bases, the J end lost 4 bases, and 10 bases lay between the germline ends. This CDR3 spans 14 amino acids. The germline V gene encodes CDR1 KGHSH and CDR2 LQKENI.

CDR3 sequence (DNA): TGTGCCACCAGCTGGGGACTAGCGGACACCGGGGAGCTGTTTTTT. As protein: CATSWGLADTGELFF. The chain recombines TRBV15 with TRBJ2-2; 11 bases align to TRBD2. The length of the CDR3 is 15 residues. Germline V gives CDR1 LNHNV, CDR2 YYDKDF (reference sequence). V shed 5 bases and J 3 bases; nucleotides not matched to a gene: 2.

The sample holds a few counts of this clone. The chain links TRBV5-1 to TRBJ2-4, with D unresolved. The germline V gene has CDR1 SGHRS and CDR2 YFSETQ. Trimming pared 0 bases from V and 0 bases from J, leaving 10 bases between. The CDR3 loop spans 16 amino acids. The CDR3 coding sequence is TGCGCCAGCAGCTTGGGGCAAGTCGTAGCCAAAAACATTCAGTACTTC. Amino acid sequence: CASSLGQVVAKNIQYF.

The V gene is TRBV5-4, the J gene TRBJ2-7, with 7 positions matching TRBD2. CDR3 length equals 13 residues. V was pared by 5 bases and J by 2 bases, with 4 bases of the junction left unmatched. Germline V gene data show CDR1 as SGHNT and CDR2 as YYREEE (reference sequence). In nucleotides, the CDR3 is TGTGCCAGCAGAACCGGGGGGACCTACGAGCAGTACTTC. This sequence encodes CASRTGGTYEQYF.

V is TRBV6-5 and J is TRBJ1-5; D might be TRBD1 (5 bases). Trimming stripped 7 bases from V and 2 bases from J, with 15 bases between. The CDR3 sequence is 15 residues long. Germline V gene lookup returns CDR1 MNHEY and CDR2 SVGAGI. CDR3 in amino acids: CASMESGGGNQPQHF. The CDR3 coding sequence is TGTGCCAGCATGGAGTCGGGGGGTGGCAATCAGCCCCAGCATTTT.

This clone turned up a few times. The chain joins TRBV9 to TRBJ2-3; the D is unclear. Germline V gives CDR1 SGDLS, CDR2 YYNGEE. The CDR3 length is 15 residues. The germline V and J ends were trimmed by 2 bases and 2 bases, with 12 bases remaining between them. This CDR3 is CASSVVGSTTDTQYF. In DNA form, the CDR3 reads TGTGCCAGCAGCGTCGTGGGTAGCACCACAGATACGCAGTATTTT. Variable domain in full (rest from reference TRBV9 and TRBJ2-3): DSGVTQTPKHLITATGQRVTLRCSPRSGDLSVYWYQQSLDQGLQFLIQYYNGEERAKGNILERFSAQQFPDLHSELNLSSLELGDSALYFCASSVVGSTTDTQYFGPGTRLTVL.

The rearrangement joins TRBV4-3 to TRBJ2-1; D is unclear. The CDR3 length is 14 residues. The V end was cut by 3 bases, the J end by 1 base, with 7 bases between. CDR1 LGHNA and CDR2 YSLEER come from the germline V gene. The CDR3 sequence: CASSHVGSYNEQFF. DNA of the CDR3: TGCGCCAGCAGCCACGTGGGATCCTACAATGAGCAGTTCTTC.

This clone has only a few counts. The V and J genes are TRBV7-6 and TRBJ1-6; D is possibly TRBD1 (5 bases). The CDR3 has 15 amino acids. Germline assignment: CDR1 SGHVS and CDR2 FNYEAQ. The germline V and J ends were trimmed by 2 bases and 6 bases, with 11 bases remaining between them. The CDR3 DNA sequence: TGTGCCAGCAGCTTAAGGGGCGAACGTAATTCACCCCTCCACTTT. It specifies CASSLRGERNSPLHF.

Only a few counts were recorded for this clone. V usage is TRBV28 and J usage is TRBJ2-3; 14 bases match TRBD2. The CDR3 runs to 16 residues. V lost 5 bases, J lost 3 bases, and 4 bases stayed unmatched. Germline CDR1 is MDHEN and CDR2 is SYDVKM. DNA for the CDR3: TGTGCCAGCAGTCCTTGGACTAGCGGGGGGACAGATACGCAGTATTTT. Residues: CASSPWTSGGTDTQYF.

This clone was detected only a few times. One end of the junction varies from germline; a read error may be responsible. CDR3 sequence reads: CASSQDFAGGTNYGYTF. The CDR3 DNA sequence: TGCGCCAGCAGCCAAGATTTCGCCGGGGGAACTAACTATGGCTACACCTTC. The chain links TRBV7-9 to TRBJ1-2; D may be TRBD1 (5 bases). The CDR3 has 17 residues. The germline gives CDR1 SEHNR, CDR2 FQNEAQ (reference sequence).

The chain has TRBV7-2 and TRBJ1-6; D ambiguous. The V end lost 2 bases, the J end lost 7 bases, and 12 bases lay between the germline ends. This CDR3 has 15 amino acids. Germline V gene sequence: CDR1 SGHTA, CDR2 FQGNSA. CDR3 in DNA: TGTGCCAGCAGCTTAACGGCCAGGCTAAATTCACCCCTCCACTTT. Translated, it gives CASSLTARLNSPLHF.